This T cell receptor (beta chain) was captured by sequencing in a study of early T cells in non-severe SARS-CoV-2 infection (dated by TCRdb to the early 2020s). Some background on the complete study: Because TCR sequencing relied on bulk RNA taken from unsorted whole blood, pairing of alpha and beta chains was not possible. Results the study describes overall, beyond this receptor: VDJdb matching was skewed toward anti-spike CD8 responses and likely underestimated virus-specific expansions, missing private and CD4 specificities.

This clonotype showed up just a few times. The antigen it binds to is not known. It has no much larger one-base neighbor in the sample; base qualities were not kept. The library was generated by 5' RACE. Sequencing used a NextSeq 500. The TCR library protocol attached unique molecular identifiers to individual cDNA molecules to correct for sequencing error and PCR bias. TCR alpha and beta chains were both sequenced, and the abundances of alpha and beta sequences in each sample were closely correlated with each other. The paper's data handling went like this. V gene, J gene and CDR3 annotation of TCR sequences was performed with Decombinator V4. Expanded TCRs were defined as changing significantly between any two time points under a Poisson model with p below 0.0001. TCR abundances were normalised to the total number of TCRs sequenced per sample and were expressed as counts per million. MAIT TCRs were defined by TRAV1-2 paired with TRAJ12, TRAJ20 or TRAJ33, and iNKT TCRs by TRAV10 paired with TRAJ18. VDJdb, accessed on 1 November 2021, was searched for TCRs annotated for CMV, EBV and SARS-CoV-2, and TCRs annotated for more than one antigen were excluded. TCRdb ran its own pipeline on the public reads, namely fastp trimming at Q25 and MiXCR clone calling, and kept in-frame beta chains. All rows with the same CDR3 protein become a single entry with the most common DNA and genes. TCRdb, not the original authors, processed these V and J calls. The sample table lists under 70,000 distinct CDR3 sequences, roughly 11% of them with a count of one. Of the sample, approximately 4.2% falls within the top ten clones.

The CDR3 spans 13 residues, from the cysteine through the phenylalanine. Here the CDR3 DNA is all that survives: 39 bases in frame from base 1. V is cut by 4 bases and J by 8 bases, and the space between the germline ends is 14 bases. The study was a case-control design nested within a healthcare worker cohort in London, UK, with weekly nasopharyngeal swab PCR tests and blood sampling. Healthcare workers were recruited between 23 and 31 March 2020, during the week of the UK lockdown, and were followed weekly for up to roughly 15 weeks. The rearrangement joined TRBV12-3 or TRBV12-4 to TRBJ1-2; the D gene is possibly TRBD1, with 6 bases matching. The origin of this receptor is an adult who was a healthcare worker with PCR-confirmed SARS-CoV-2 infection or an uninfected control (not recorded which). Source material: whole blood. The DNA sequence is given as TGTGCCAGCAGTTCCGGCGGGGGGCGGGGCTACACCTTC. Its translation reads: CASSSGGGRGYTF.